A selection of T cell receptor beta chains follows, all from one sample in a study of T cell responses to AZD1222 COVID-19 vaccine. Data came from immunoSEQ multiplex PCR; TCRdb stores just in-frame clones and leaves some out. Of 150,000 or so clones listed, 85% to 95% are singletons. The specimen was peripheral blood, collected 28 days after the second AZD1222 dose. The origin of the receptors is an adult who received the AZD1222 COVID-19 vaccine. CDR3s include the opening cysteine and the closing phenylalanine or tryptophan. The size entry is marked missing in some rows and otherwise reads once, few, many or a size class.

>TRBJ2-2|TRBV11-3|NA
CASSPSDRRGTGELFF
>TRBJ1-1|TRBV19|NA
CASTKWGQLNTEAFF
>TRBJ1-5|TRBV7-7|NA
CASSLRREDRGRQPQHF
>TRBJ1-6|TRBV7-8|NA
CASSPDRALYNSPLHF
>TRBJ1-4|TRBV4-3|NA
CASSQVGTDEKLFF
>TRBJ1-2|TRBV4-1|NA
CASSQGVGTGGNYGYTF
>TRBJ2-7|TRBV6-5|NA
CASSYHGGQGFYEQYF
>TRBJ2-2|TRBV11-2|NA
CASSPRKTGELFF
>TRBJ1-1|TRBV3-1/TRBV3-2|NA
CASSQARDLSEAFF
>TRBJ2-1|TRBV6-1|NA
CASSEGGGHGAYNEQFF
>TRBJ1-2|TRBV28|NA
CASSTDSGVRGYGYTF
>TRBJ1-2|TRBV7-2|NA
CASSSYGGANGYTF
>TRBJ2-7|TRBV19|NA
CASSIDQRVPQEQYF
>TRBJ2-1|TRBV5-8|NA
CASTSSGRPYNEQFF
>TRBJ2-1|TRBV5-1|NA
CASSPGLAGVTYNEQFF
>TRBJ2-1|TRBV18|NA
CASSPNNEQFF
>TRBJ2-2|TRBV18|NA
CASSQQDRGDTGELFF
>TRBJ1-3|TRBV19|NA
CASNPGFVGNTIYF
>TRBJ2-1|TRBV27|NA
CASSLFYGSDEQFF
>TRBJ2-3|TRBV4-2|NA
CASSQDFTSGRADTQYF
>TRBJ2-4|TRBV6-2/TRBV6-3|NA
CASSPRDRGQNIQYF
>TRBJ1-4|TRBV9|NA
CASSVVGSANEKLFF
>TRBJ1-2|TRBV28|NA
CASSPHGQATSNYGYTF
>TRBJ2-2|TRBV7-9|NA
CASSLDWGRTGELFF
>TRBJ2-2|TRBV6-5|NA
CASSYGTGVNTGELFF
>TRBJ1-6|TRBV27|NA
CASSFRDGHDPLHF
>TRBJ1-5|TRBV24-1|NA
CATSERGNQPQHF
>TRBJ2-1|TRBV18|NA
CASSSPAGGNEQFF
>TRBJ1-3|TRBV2|NA
CASSDSLPGNTIYF
>TRBJ2-7|TRBV28|NA
CASSPTASYEQYF
>TRBJ1-6|TRBV11-2|NA
CASSPGRGNNSPLHF
>TRBJ2-1|TRBV6-5|NA
CASSNRGYDNEQFF
>TRBJ1-2|TRBV11-2|NA
CASSPDRGGGYTF
>TRBJ1-1|TRBV7-8|NA
CASSLEENTEAFF
>TRBJ2-7|TRBV14|NA
CASSQDGQARSSYEQYF
>TRBJ2-5|TRBV2|NA
CASSENRVETQYF
>TRBJ1-4|TRBV28|NA
CASSASTNEKLFF
>TRBJ1-2|TRBV28|NA
CASRQAYYGYTF
>TRBJ2-7|TRBV19|NA
CATSPGLRYEQYF
>TRBJ1-3|TRBV19|NA
CASSIGRVSGNTIYF
>TRBJ2-7|TRBV9|NA
CASSPQGRSPSYEQYF
>TRBJ2-5|TRBV7-2|NA
CASSLGQLETQYF
>TRBJ2-7|TRBV6-1|once
CASSEGRISYEQYF
>TRBJ2-2|TRBV4-1|once
CASRGFTENTGELFF
>TRBJ1-1|TRBV2|few
CASSADKNTEAFF
>TRBJ1-2|TRBV28|NA
CASSLVMGAHGYTF
>TRBJ1-4|TRBV7-9|once
CASSLRDGLNEKLFF
>TRBJ2-7|TRBV7-9|NA
CASSSGLAVTYEQYF
>TRBJ1-6|TRBV5-8|NA
CASSGQPGGSPLHF
>TRBJ2-1|TRBV19|NA
CASSTILAGGPMYEQFF
>TRBJ2-2|TRBV28|NA
CASSSWRTGTSGELFF
>TRBJ1-5|TRBV7-2|NA
CASSLSPPGQLTLNQPQHF